The clone carrying this T cell receptor (beta chain) has just a few counts. Its antigen is still unknown. CDR3 length equals 13 residues. Per germline, CDR1 SEHNR and CDR2 FQNEAQ (reference sequence). Trimming stripped 5 bases from V and 3 bases from J, with 11 bases between. Production of TCR beta cDNA used 500 ng total RNA together with a constant-region primer. Libraries covering TCR beta were generated through three nested multiplex PCR rounds (using a slightly modified ARM-PCR). Both of the initial two PCR rounds ran for about 9 cycles and employed TRBV1-TRBV30 forward primers alongside a C-beta reverse primer. Each CDR3 protein is one row after TCRdb ran MiXCR on the multiplex PCR reads. The repertoire holds about 320,000 distinct CDR3 sequences, with about 62% as singletons. This entry comes from a study of tumor-infiltrating lymphocytes in primary liver carcinoma. Study-wide context: Patients were men and women aged 30 to 69 years. Stage T1-T3 N0M0 tumors measured 4.2 to 10 cm at most.

Whole-study findings and limits: Tumor specimens were characterized by a significantly higher top-250-clone fraction than blood (p = 0.039).

Blood RNA was derived from unsorted whole blood, and germline DNA was extracted too. The chain recombines TRBV7-9 with TRBJ2-7, with D possibly TRBD1 on 5 matching bases. The specimen sequenced was peripheral blood. The receptor was derived from a man aged 40-49 years with primary liver carcinoma and hepatitis B virus infection. For the CDR3, the DNA is TGTGCCAGCAGCCCCGCAGGGCTCTACGAGCAGTACTTC. This codes for CASSPAGLYEQYF.